The 26 T cell receptor beta chains reported below all come from one sample, sequenced in a study of spatial heterogeneity in lung cancer. Time point: blood at routine non-recurrence follow-up after resection. One entry per CDR3 protein, called by TCRdb with MiXCR from the 5' RACE reads. In the table there are 17,000 or so distinct CDR3 sequences, more than 8% of which are singletons. Sequencing used PBMCs, obtained at follow-up. These receptors were collected from a male donor with early-stage non-small cell lung cancer.

In its sample, this clonotype was seen many times. This chain connects TRBV6-4 to TRBJ1-2; D gene unclear. CDR1 and CDR2 from the germline V gene are MRHNA and SNTAGT. V gave up 7 bases and J gave up 4 bases, with 10 bases separating them. The CDR3 extends over 12 amino acids. Here the CDR3 reads CASILDLYGYTF. The CDR3, as DNA: TGTGCCAGCATCCTTGATCTCTATGGCTACACCTTC.

A few counts support this clonotype. The chain employs TRBV12-3 or TRBV12-4 and TRBJ1-5, with D uncertain. V was trimmed by 3 bases and J by 0 bases, leaving 3 bases between them. The CDR3 runs 13 residues. The CDR3 region has the DNA TGTGCCAGCAGTTTCAATAGCAATCAGCCCCAGCATTTT. It is translated as CASSFNSNQPQHF.

This clonotype was observed a handful of times. J is TRBJ2-2 and V is TRBV7-8; TRBD2 agrees at 10 bases. Trimming cost V 5 bases and J 1 base; bases outside gene matches: 7. Germline CDR1 is SGHVS and CDR2 is FQNEAQ. The CDR3 covers 17 residues. In nucleotides, the CDR3 is TGTGCCAGCAGCCCACGACGGACTAGCGGGAACACCGGGGAGCTGTTTTTT. Translation gives CASSPRRTSGNTGELFF.

This clonotype was seen a few times. This rearrangement joins TRBV5-6 to TRBJ1-4; 10 bases line up with TRBD1. Germline CDR1 reads SGHDT; CDR2 reads YYEEEE. The CDR3 contains 18 residues. V gave up 1 base and J gave up 3 bases; unmatched junction bases: 9. The CDR3 region is CASSLNRDRGTANEKLFF. CDR3 bases: TGTGCCAGCAGCTTGAACCGGGACAGGGGTACCGCTAATGAAAAACTGTTTTTT.

This clonotype has a handful of counts. This chain uses TRBV6-6 with TRBJ1-6, with D possibly matching TRBD1 (5 bases). Between the trimmed V and J ends, which lost 2 bases and 8 bases, there was a span of 16 bases. This CDR3 is built from 16 residues. Germline assignment: CDR1 MNHNY and CDR2 SVGAGI (reference sequence). The DNA for the CDR3 is TGTGCCAGCAGTTACGAGGGGACGAGGCCGGATTCACCCCTCCACTTT. The encoded protein is CASSYEGTRPDSPLHF.

This clonotype showed up many times. The chain carries TRBV3-1 and TRBJ1-2, with no clear D. This CDR3 has 15 residues. The V and J ends lost 0 bases and 4 bases respectively, with 12 bases between them. Looked up from germline, CDR1 is LGHDT and CDR2 is YNNKEL (reference sequence). CDR3 coding DNA: TGTGCCAGCAGCCAAGATTTGGGGAATTTCTATGGCTACACCTTC. Its protein product is CASSQDLGNFYGYTF.

This clonotype turned up a few times. The V gene is TRBV7-8, the J gene TRBJ2-7; a weak D match, TRBD2 (6 bases). The V and J ends lost 6 bases and 7 bases respectively, with 16 bases between them. The CDR3 contains 13 residues. Germline CDR1 and CDR2: SGHVS and FQNEAQ. The DNA of the CDR3 is TGTGCCAGCAGATCACTCCCAGGGAGGGAGCAGTACTTC. Amino acid sequence: CASRSLPGREQYF. The entire variable domain, with the rest obtained from reference TRBV7-8 and TRBJ2-7, is as follows: GAGVSQSPRYKVAKRGQDVALRCDPISGHVSLFWYQQALGQGPEFLTYFQNEAQLDKSGLPSDRFFAERPEGSVSTLKIQRTQQEDSAVYLCASRSLPGREQYFGPGTRLTVT.

This clonotype was counted at least ten times. V gene TRBV7-8 combines with J gene TRBJ1-5, with a weak D call TRBD1 (6 bases). This CDR3 spans 14 amino acids. Trimming removed 6 bases at V and 6 bases at J, with 15 bases between. CDR1 and CDR2 (germline): SGHVS, FQNEAQ. CDR3 protein: CASSQWGQGQPQHF. CDR3 nucleotides: TGTGCCAGCAGTCAATGGGGGCAAGGTCAGCCCCAGCATTTT.

This clonotype was detected ten times or more. This rearrangement joins TRBV29-1 to TRBJ1-2; a weak D match, TRBD1 (6 bases). This CDR3 spans 13 amino acids. Trimming took off 6 bases at V and 0 bases at J, with 11 bases between the two ends. Per the germline V gene, CDR1 is SQVTM and CDR2 is ANQGSEA. CDR3 sequence (DNA): TGCAGCGTCCCTCGGACAGCTAACTATGGCTACACCTTC. As protein: CSVPRTANYGYTF.

This clonotype occurred a few times. The V and J genes are TRBV27 and TRBJ2-7; TRBD1 agrees at 9 bases. CDR3 length: 14 residues. V lost 1 base to trimming and J lost 5 bases; unmatched junction nucleotides: 3. CDR1 is MNHEY, CDR2 SMNVEV, per germline (reference sequence). The CDR3 nucleotides are TGTGCCAGCAGTTTATGGGACAGGGTCCACGAGCAGTACTTC. This codes for CASSLWDRVHEQYF.

As to this clonotype: This may be a read error: a much more frequent sequence differs by one nucleotide. The rearrangement uses TRBV20-1 and TRBJ2-1; TRBD2 might be the D (5 bases). Germline-derived CDR1 and CDR2 are DFQATT and SNEGSKA (reference sequence). There are 14 residues in the CDR3. In DNA, the CDR3 is TGCAGTGCTAGAAGTTCGGGTGACTACGATGAGCAGTTCTTC. Its translation is CSARSSGDYDEQFF.

With regard to this clonotype: A much larger clone lies a single base off, so this may be a read error. The chain links TRBV11-3 to TRBJ2-1; TRBD1 matches at 9 bases. This CDR3 contains 14 residues. Per the germline V gene, CDR1 is SGHNT and CDR2 is YENEEA. V lost 5 bases and J lost 9; bases outside the gene matches: 8. CDR3 amino acids: CASSARQGDIEQFF. For the CDR3, the DNA is TGTGCCAGCAGCGCTAGACAGGGGGACATTGAGCAGTTCTTC.

V usage is TRBV20-1 and J usage is TRBJ1-1; D is uncertain. V dropped 3 bases and J dropped 1 base, with 6 bases sitting between them. The CDR3 loop spans 12 amino acids. The germline V gene encodes CDR1 DFQATT and CDR2 SNEGSKA (reference sequence). The CDR3 DNA is TGCAGTGCTAGTCACAGGAACACTGAAGCTTTCTTT. Translation gives CSASHRNTEAFF.

This clonotype has at least ten counts. The rearrangement uses TRBV20-1 and TRBJ2-7, with D tentatively TRBD1 or TRBD2 (5 bases each). This CDR3 contains 12 residues. Looked up from germline, CDR1 is DFQATT and CDR2 is SNEGSKA (reference sequence). Trimming pared 5 bases from V and 4 bases from J, leaving 12 bases between. This CDR3 is CSALPGGYEQYF. CDR3 DNA sequence: TGCAGTGCTCTACCTGGGGGATACGAGCAGTACTTC.

This clonotype was detected ten times or more. V gene TRBV5-1 combines with J gene TRBJ2-1, with D perhaps assigned TRBD1 or TRBD2 (5 bases each). The CDR3 loop spans 14 amino acids. Germline lookup yields CDR1 SGHRS and CDR2 YFSETQ. V lost 1 base, J lost 2 bases, and 7 bases lay in between. For the CDR3, the DNA is TGCGCCAGCAGCTTGCGGGGACCCTACAATGAGCAGTTCTTC. This encodes CASSLRGPYNEQFF.

The chain uses TRBV7-8 and TRBJ2-7; perhaps TRBD1 as D (6 bases). V lost 1 base, J lost 3 bases, and 10 bases lay in between. Looked up from germline, CDR1 is SGHVS and CDR2 is FQNEAQ. The CDR3 totals 14 residues. The chain's CDR3 is CASSLVSQGYEQYF. The CDR3 DNA sequence: TGTGCCAGCAGCTTAGTGTCACAGGGCTACGAGCAGTACTTC.

Many counts were recorded for this clonotype. The rearrangement uses TRBV3-2 and TRBJ2-1. TRBV3-2 is a documented pseudogene. The CDR3 has 14 residues. The CDR3 reads CASSQWPTYNEQFF. CDR3 sequence (DNA): TGTGCCAGCAGCCAATGGCCTACCTACAATGAGCAGTTCTTC.

This clonotype was detected ten times or more. The V call is TRBV24-1, the J call TRBJ1-5; no firm D call. Germline V lookup: CDR1 KGHDR, CDR2 SFDVKD. The CDR3 has 14 amino acids. With 0 bases removed from V and 3 bases from J, the gap between germline ends came to 5 bases. Written as DNA, the CDR3 is TGTGCCACCAGTGATTTGAGTATCAATCAGCCCCAGCATTTT. It yields the protein CATSDLSINQPQHF.

This clonotype was detected many times. The chain combines TRBV7-8 with TRBJ1-2, with D possibly matching TRBD1 (6 bases). CDR1 SGHVS and CDR2 FQNEAQ come from the germline V gene. The ends were cut back, 5 bases at V and 0 bases at J, with 13 bases in the middle. The CDR3 covers 15 residues. The CDR3 region has the DNA TGTGCCAGCAGCGCTCACAGGGTAGCTAACTATGGCTACACCTTC. Amino acids: CASSAHRVANYGYTF.

This clonotype was detected many times. The CDR3: CASKDPTYNEQFF. The CDR3 DNA is TGTGCCAGCAAAGACCCAACCTACAATGAGCAGTTCTTC. The chain couples TRBV7-6 to TRBJ2-1; D ambiguous. The CDR3 spans 13 residues. The germline V gene encodes CDR1 SGHVS and CDR2 FNYEAQ. Trimming shortened V by 7 bases and J by 2 bases, and 9 bases separated the two germline ends.

This clonotype has just a few counts. The chain has TRBV6-1 and TRBJ2-7; D assignment may be TRBD1 or TRBD2 (6 bases each). V was cut by 7 bases and J by 5 bases, with 18 bases left in between. There are 14 residues in the CDR3. Per the germline V gene, CDR1 is MNHNS and CDR2 is SASEGT. In DNA, the CDR3 is TGTGCCAGCACCGAGGGGGGCCTCCTTCACGAGCAGTACTTC. Its translation is CASTEGGLLHEQYF.

Ten or more counts support this clonotype. This chain joins TRBV13 and TRBJ2-1, with TRBD2 identical over 9 bases. CDR1 is PRHDT and CDR2 is FYEKMQ in the germline V gene (reference sequence). The CDR3 has 17 residues. The V gene end was trimmed by 1 base and the J gene end by 0 bases; junction bases not matched to a gene: 4. The CDR3 region has the DNA TGTGCCAGCAGCTTAGAGGGACTAGCAAGCTCCTACAATGAGCAGTTCTTC. Its protein is CASSLEGLASSYNEQFF.

This clonotype has at least ten counts. The J gene is TRBJ2-1, the V gene TRBV20-1; D tentatively reads TRBD1 or TRBD2 (5 bases each). The V gene's germline CDR1 is DFQATT and CDR2 SNEGSKA (reference sequence). V shed 5 bases and J shed 4 bases, with 15 bases lying between them. CDR3 length equals 14 residues. In DNA form, the CDR3 reads TGCAGTGCTGAGAGGGTACAGGAATACAATGAGCAGTTCTTC. Amino acid sequence: CSAERVQEYNEQFF.

This clonotype was seen repeatedly, ten times or more. The chain carries TRBV20-1 and TRBJ1-2, with TRBD1 matching 11 bases. The CDR3 extends over 13 amino acids. Germline V gene lookup returns CDR1 DFQATT and CDR2 SNEGSKA (reference sequence). J was trimmed by 7 bases and V by 8 bases; bases with no gene match: 9. The CDR3 sequence: CSTRTGGAAGYTF. The DNA of the CDR3 is TGCAGTACCCGGACAGGGGGCGCAGCTGGCTACACCTTC.

This clonotype was seen ten or more times. V gene TRBV5-4 combines with J gene TRBJ2-3; TRBD2 aligns across 9 bases. The germline gives CDR1 SGHNT, CDR2 YYREEE (reference sequence). V dropped 2 bases and J dropped 2; count of bases not matched to a gene: 6. The CDR3 runs 16 residues. The CDR3 DNA reads as TGTGCCAGCAGCTTAAGCGGGAGGAGGGCCACAGATACGCAGTATTTT. This codes for CASSLSGRRATDTQYF.

This clonotype was seen ten or more times. The V and J genes are TRBV7-9 and TRBJ2-7; 7 bases align to TRBD2. The germline gives CDR1 SEHNR, CDR2 FQNEAQ (reference sequence). CDR3 size: 12 residues. V shed 5 bases and J 5 bases; nucleotides not matched to a gene: 3. The DNA for the CDR3 is TGTGCCAGCAGCCGGGACTACCACGAGCAGTACTTC. This encodes CASSRDYHEQYF.